These 15 T cell receptor beta chains were all obtained from the same sample, sequenced in a study of cytomegalovirus exposure and HLA in healthy donors. The PCR ran on 60 Vbeta and 13 Jbeta primers. Profiled with immunoSEQ multiplex PCR; TCRdb holds only in-frame clones, not every one. This table holds about 190,000 clones, 12% found once. The material sequenced was PBMCs. The receptors derive from a man in his forties or fifties in good health and CMV-seropositive.

This chain links TRBV5-1 with TRBJ2-2; 7 nucleotides agree with TRBD1. The CDR3 totals 15 residues. Trimming removed 1 base from V and 5 bases from J; junction bases left unmatched: 5. Germline V CDR1 and CDR2: SGHRS, YFSETQ. This CDR3 is CASSLSGGGTGELFF. The CDR3 DNA follows: TGCGCCAGCAGCTTGTCAGGGGGTGGTACCGGGGAGCTGTTTTTT.

This clone turned up a few times. V usage is TRBV30 and J usage is TRBJ1-4, with D hard to call. The V and J ends lost 0 bases and 5 bases respectively, with 10 bases between them. Germline assignment: CDR1 GTSNPN and CDR2 SVGIG (reference sequence). This CDR3 spans 14 amino acids. The CDR3 DNA follows: TGTGCCTGGAGTGTACCGGAGAGCAATGAAAAACTGTTTTTT. This encodes CAWSVPESNEKLFF.

This clone occurred a few times. This sequence joins TRBV7-6 and TRBJ2-5; 11 nucleotides line up with TRBD2. The CDR3 contains 15 residues. Trimming removed 3 bases from V and 2 bases from J; junction bases left unmatched: 2. Looked up from germline, CDR1 is SGHVS and CDR2 is FNYEAQ. The CDR3 region has the DNA TGTGCCAGCAGCTTCCTAGCGGGGGGTCAAGAGACCCAGTACTTC. This translates into CASSFLAGGQETQYF.

The chain carries TRBV5-4 and TRBJ1-1, with D possibly matching TRBD1 (5 bases). Germline values: CDR1 SGHNT, CDR2 YYREEE (reference sequence). This CDR3 comprises 13 residues. Trimming cost V 3 bases and J 5 bases, with 11 bases left between them. CDR3 DNA sequence: TGTGCCAGCAGCTCAGCAAGGGGTACTGAAGCTTTCTTT. As protein: CASSSARGTEAFF.

This clone was counted between two and nine times. This sequence joins TRBV12-5 and TRBJ1-5; TRBD1 matches at 9 bases. The CDR3 covers 14 residues. Germline trimming cut 8 bases from V and 7 bases from J; bases unmatched to any gene: 9. Germline lookup yields CDR1 LGHNT and CDR2 FRNRAP. CDR3 in amino acids: CASFKQGAGQPQHF. The CDR3 region has the DNA TGTGCTAGTTTTAAACAGGGGGCAGGGCAGCCCCAGCATTTT.

This rearrangement joins TRBV4-3 to TRBJ2-7; D is perhaps TRBD1 (6 bases). The CDR3 contains 15 residues. The V end was cut by 1 base, the J end by 0 bases, with 10 bases between. Germline V lookup: CDR1 LGHNA, CDR2 YSLEER. The DNA of the CDR3 is TGCGCCAGCAGCCAAGCAGAGGGGGTCTCCTACGAGCAGTACTTC. As protein: CASSQAEGVSYEQYF.

The chain joins TRBV9 to TRBJ1-4; 7 positions match TRBD1. This CDR3 is built from 14 residues. Trimming at V came to 1 base and at J to 7 bases, leaving 4 bases not matched to a gene. Per the germline V gene, CDR1 is SGDLS and CDR2 is YYNGEE. As DNA, the CDR3 is TGTGCCAGCAGCGTACAATCAGGGGGTGAAAAACTGTTTTTT. It encodes CASSVQSGGEKLFF.

The gene calls are TRBV6-4 and TRBJ2-4, with TRBD2 as a possible D gene (6 bases). V gave up 7 bases and J gave up 4 bases, with 17 bases separating them. The germline V gene encodes CDR1 MRHNA and CDR2 SNTAGT. The CDR3 consists of 15 residues. The DNA of the CDR3 is TGTGCCAGCACCGGACTTCGGGGGTCGAAAAACATTCAGTACTTC. This sequence encodes CASTGLRGSKNIQYF.

This clone turned up a few times. The rearrangement joins TRBV27 to TRBJ1-5; 7 positions match TRBD1. J gave up 2 bases and V 5 bases, and 6 bases lay outside the gene matches. From germline, CDR1 is MNHEY and CDR2 SMNVEV (reference sequence). The CDR3 length is 15 residues. The CDR3 coding sequence is TGTGCCAGCAGTGAACAGGGGTTGGGCAATCAGCCCCAGCATTTT. Amino acids: CASSEQGLGNQPQHF.

In DNA form, the CDR3 reads TGTGCCAGCAGCTTGGTTGGCAACCAAAGGGAGCAGTACGTC. Translated, it gives CASSLVGNQREQYV. The chain combines TRBV5-4 with TRBJ2-7; D gene unclear. CDR1 and CDR2 from the germline V gene are SGHNT and YYREEE (reference sequence). The ends were cut back, 0 bases at V and 7 bases at J, with 14 bases in the middle. The CDR3 spans 14 residues.

This rearrangement joins TRBV11-3 to TRBJ2-6; D gene uncertain. Germline CDR1 SGHNT, CDR2 YENEEA. CDR3 length equals 14 residues. Trimming stripped 5 bases from V and 4 bases from J, with 9 bases between. CDR3 protein: CASSPGSGANVLTF. The DNA for the CDR3 is TGTGCCAGCAGCCCAGGTTCCGGGGCCAACGTCCTGACTTTC.

The table lists this clone with a few counts. J is TRBJ1-1 and V is TRBV7-9; no clear D. With 0 bases removed from V and 1 base from J, the gap between germline ends came to 9 bases. CDR1 is SEHNR, CDR2 FQNEAQ, per germline (reference sequence). The CDR3 runs to 15 residues. CDR3 DNA sequence: TGTGCCAGCAGCTTAGCTGAGGGTAGGAACACTGAAGCTTTCTTT. The encoded protein is CASSLAEGRNTEAFF.

DNA for the CDR3: TGCGCCAGCAGCTCAGGGGGCAGGAACTATGGCTACACCTTC. Translated, it gives CASSSGGRNYGYTF. The rearrangement uses TRBV5-1 and TRBJ1-2, with 8 bases lining up with TRBD1. Per the germline V gene, CDR1 is SGHRS and CDR2 is YFSETQ. V shed 3 bases and J 2 bases; nucleotides not matched to a gene: 3. This CDR3 contains 14 residues.

The sample holds a few counts of this clone. The gene calls are TRBV5-4 and TRBJ2-3; 11 bases are shared with TRBD2. The CDR3 sequence is 15 residues long. Germline V lookup: CDR1 SGHNT, CDR2 YYREEE (reference sequence). V dropped 4 bases and J dropped 3; count of bases not matched to a gene: 4. Written as DNA, the CDR3 is TGTGCCAGCAGCCTGACTAGCGGGGTAACAGATACGCAGTATTTT. Translating it yields CASSLTSGVTDTQYF.

V usage is TRBV5-1 and J usage is TRBJ2-5, with D maybe TRBD2 (6 bases). V dropped 3 bases and J dropped 1 base, with 10 bases sitting between them. Germline CDR1 SGHRS, CDR2 YFSETQ. The CDR3 loop spans 14 amino acids. Here the CDR3 DNA reads TGCGCCAGCAGCTCAGGAGGGGCCCAAGAGACCCAGTACTTC. Amino acids: CASSSGGAQETQYF.